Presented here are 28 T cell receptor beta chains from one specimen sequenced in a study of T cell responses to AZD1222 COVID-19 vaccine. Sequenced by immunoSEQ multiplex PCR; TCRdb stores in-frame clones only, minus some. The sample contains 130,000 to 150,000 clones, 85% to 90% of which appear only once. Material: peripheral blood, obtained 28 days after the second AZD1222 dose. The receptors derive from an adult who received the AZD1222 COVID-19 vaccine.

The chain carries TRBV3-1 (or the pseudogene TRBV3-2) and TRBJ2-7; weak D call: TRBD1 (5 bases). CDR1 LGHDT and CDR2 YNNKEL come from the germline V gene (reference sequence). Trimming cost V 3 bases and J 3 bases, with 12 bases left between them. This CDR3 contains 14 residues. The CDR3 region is CASSQVATDYEQYF. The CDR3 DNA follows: TGTGCCAGCAGCCAGGTCGCGACAGACTACGAGCAGTACTTC.

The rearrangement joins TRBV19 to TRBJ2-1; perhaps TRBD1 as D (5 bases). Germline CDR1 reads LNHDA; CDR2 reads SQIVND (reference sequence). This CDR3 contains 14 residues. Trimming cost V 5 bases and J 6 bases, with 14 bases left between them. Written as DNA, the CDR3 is TGTGCCAGTAGTCTCGCAGGGATGGTCAATGAGCAGTTCTTC. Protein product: CASSLAGMVNEQFF.

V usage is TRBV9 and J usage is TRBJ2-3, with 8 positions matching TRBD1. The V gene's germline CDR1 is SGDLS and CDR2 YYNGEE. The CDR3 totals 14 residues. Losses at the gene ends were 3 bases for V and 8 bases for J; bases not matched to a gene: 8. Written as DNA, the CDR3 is TGTGCCAGCAGCGATAGGACAGGGATGGGTACGCAGTATTTT. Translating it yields CASSDRTGMGTQYF.

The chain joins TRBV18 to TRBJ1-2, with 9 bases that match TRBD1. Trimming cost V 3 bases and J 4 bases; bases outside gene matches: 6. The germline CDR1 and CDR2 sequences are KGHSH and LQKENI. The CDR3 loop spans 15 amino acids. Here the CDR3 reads CASSPRTGESYGYTF. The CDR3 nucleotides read TGTGCCAGCTCACCCCGGACAGGGGAAAGCTATGGCTACACCTTC.

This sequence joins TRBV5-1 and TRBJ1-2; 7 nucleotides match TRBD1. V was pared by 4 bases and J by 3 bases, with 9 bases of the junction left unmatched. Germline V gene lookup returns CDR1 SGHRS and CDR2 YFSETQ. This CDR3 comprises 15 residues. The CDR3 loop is CASSPPGGGDYGYTF. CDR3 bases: TGCGCCAGCAGCCCTCCAGGGGGGGGAGACTATGGCTACACCTTC.

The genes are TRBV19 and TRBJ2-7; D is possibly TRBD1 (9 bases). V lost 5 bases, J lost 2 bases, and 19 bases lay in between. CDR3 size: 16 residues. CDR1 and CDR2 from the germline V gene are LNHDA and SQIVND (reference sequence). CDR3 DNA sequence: TGTGCCAGTAGTCATCCGGGACAGGGACTAGCCTACGAGCAGTACTTC. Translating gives CASSHPGQGLAYEQYF.

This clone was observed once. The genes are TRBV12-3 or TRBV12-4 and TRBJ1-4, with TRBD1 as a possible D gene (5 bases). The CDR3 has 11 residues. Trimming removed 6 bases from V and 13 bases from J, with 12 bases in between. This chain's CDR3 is CASSFQGGLFF. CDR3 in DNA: TGTGCCAGCAGCTTCCAGGGTGGACTGTTTTTT.

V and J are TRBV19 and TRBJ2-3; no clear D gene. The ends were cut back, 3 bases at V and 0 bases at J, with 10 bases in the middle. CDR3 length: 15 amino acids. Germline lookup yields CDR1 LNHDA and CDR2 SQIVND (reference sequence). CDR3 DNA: TGTGCCAGTAGTATGACGGTCTCGAGCACAGATACGCAGTATTTT. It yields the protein CASSMTVSSTDTQYF.

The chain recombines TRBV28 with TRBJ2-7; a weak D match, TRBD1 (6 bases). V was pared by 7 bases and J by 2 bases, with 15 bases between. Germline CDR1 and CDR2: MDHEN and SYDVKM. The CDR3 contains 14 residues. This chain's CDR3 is CASNLAGQTYEQYF. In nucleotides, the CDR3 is TGTGCCAGCAACCTCGCCGGACAGACCTACGAGCAGTACTTC.

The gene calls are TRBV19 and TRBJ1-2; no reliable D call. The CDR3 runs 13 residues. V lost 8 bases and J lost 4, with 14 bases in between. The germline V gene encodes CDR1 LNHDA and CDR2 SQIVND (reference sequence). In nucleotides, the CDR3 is TGTGCCAGTGCCCAATTCGGGTCCTATGGCTACACCTTC. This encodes CASAQFGSYGYTF.

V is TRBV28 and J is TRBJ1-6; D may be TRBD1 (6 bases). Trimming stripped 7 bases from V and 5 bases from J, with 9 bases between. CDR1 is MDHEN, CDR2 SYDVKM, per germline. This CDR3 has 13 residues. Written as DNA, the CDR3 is TGTGCCAGCATAGGACAGAATAATTCACCCCTCCACTTT. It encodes CASIGQNNSPLHF.

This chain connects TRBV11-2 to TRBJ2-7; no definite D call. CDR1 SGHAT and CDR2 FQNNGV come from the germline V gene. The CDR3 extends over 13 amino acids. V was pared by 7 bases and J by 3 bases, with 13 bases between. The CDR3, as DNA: TGTGCCAGCACCTTGGGCTCCGTCTACGAGCAGTACTTC. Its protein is CASTLGSVYEQYF.

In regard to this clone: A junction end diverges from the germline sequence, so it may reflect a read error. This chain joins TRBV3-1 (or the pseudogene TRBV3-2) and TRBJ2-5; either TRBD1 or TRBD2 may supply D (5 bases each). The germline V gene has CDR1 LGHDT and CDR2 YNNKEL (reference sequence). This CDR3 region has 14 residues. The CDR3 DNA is TGTGCCAGCAGCCAAGATCGGGACCACGAGACCCAGTACTTC. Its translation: CASSQDRDHETQYF.

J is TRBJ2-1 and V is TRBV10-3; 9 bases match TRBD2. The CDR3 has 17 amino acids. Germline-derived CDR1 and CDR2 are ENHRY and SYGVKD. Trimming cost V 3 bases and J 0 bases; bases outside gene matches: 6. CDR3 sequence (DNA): TGTGCCATCAGTGACTCTAGCGGGAAGAGCTCCTACAATGAGCAGTTCTTC. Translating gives CAISDSSGKSSYNEQFF.

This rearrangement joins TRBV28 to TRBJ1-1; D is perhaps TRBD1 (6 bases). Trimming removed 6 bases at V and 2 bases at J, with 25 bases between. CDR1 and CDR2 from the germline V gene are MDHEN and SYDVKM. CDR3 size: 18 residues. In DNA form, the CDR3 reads TGTGCCAGCAGGTCCGCATGGGTGGCAGGGGTCCGCAACACTGAAGCTTTCTTT. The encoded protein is CASRSAWVAGVRNTEAFF.

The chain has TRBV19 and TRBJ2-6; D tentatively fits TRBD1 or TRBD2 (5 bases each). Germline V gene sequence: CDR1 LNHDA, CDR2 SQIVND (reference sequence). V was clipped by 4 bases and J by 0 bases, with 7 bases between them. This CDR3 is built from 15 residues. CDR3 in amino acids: CASSRGNSGANVLTF. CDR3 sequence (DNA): TGTGCCAGTAGTAGGGGGAACTCTGGGGCCAACGTCCTGACTTTC.

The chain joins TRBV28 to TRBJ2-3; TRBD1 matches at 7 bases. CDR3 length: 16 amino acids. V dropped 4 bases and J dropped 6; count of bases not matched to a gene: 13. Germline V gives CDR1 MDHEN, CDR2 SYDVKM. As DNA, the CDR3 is TGTGCCAGCAGTTCTTTGTACAGGGGCCTGGGGGATACGCAGTATTTT. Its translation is CASSSLYRGLGDTQYF.

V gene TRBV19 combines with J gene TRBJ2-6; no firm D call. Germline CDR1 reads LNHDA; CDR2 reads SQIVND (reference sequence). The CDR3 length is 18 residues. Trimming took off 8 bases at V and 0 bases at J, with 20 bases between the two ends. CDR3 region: CASCLRTEVPSGANVLTF. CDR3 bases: TGTGCCAGTTGTCTTAGGACCGAAGTCCCCTCTGGGGCCAACGTCCTGACTTTC.

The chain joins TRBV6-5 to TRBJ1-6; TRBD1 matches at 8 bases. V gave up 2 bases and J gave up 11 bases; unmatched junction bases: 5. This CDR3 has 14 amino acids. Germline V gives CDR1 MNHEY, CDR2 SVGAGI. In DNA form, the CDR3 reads TGTGCCAGCAGTTACGACAGGGGCGGGGCACCCCTCCACTTT. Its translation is CASSYDRGGAPLHF.

The CDR3 coding sequence is TGTGCCAGCAGCTTAATCTCAATCGACTATGGCTACACCTTC. This sequence encodes CASSLISIDYGYTF. The J gene is TRBJ1-2, the V gene TRBV7-9, with D uncertain. V lost 2 bases to trimming and J lost 3 bases, with 10 bases between them. The CDR3 has 14 amino acids. CDR1 and CDR2 (germline): SEHNR, FQNEAQ (reference sequence).

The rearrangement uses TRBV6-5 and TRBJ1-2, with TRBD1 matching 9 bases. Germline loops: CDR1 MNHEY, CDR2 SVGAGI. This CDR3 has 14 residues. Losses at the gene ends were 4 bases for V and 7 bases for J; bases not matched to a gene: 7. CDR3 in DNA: TGTGCCAGCAGTTCTGGACAGGGGAGAAGTGGCTACACCTTC. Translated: CASSSGQGRSGYTF.

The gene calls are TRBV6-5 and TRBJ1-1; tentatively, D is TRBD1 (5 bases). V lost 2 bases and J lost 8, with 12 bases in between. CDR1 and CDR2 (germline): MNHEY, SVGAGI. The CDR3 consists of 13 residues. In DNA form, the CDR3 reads TGTGCCAGCAGTTACCAGGGAGGGGAAGAAGCTTTCTTT. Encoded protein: CASSYQGGEEAFF.

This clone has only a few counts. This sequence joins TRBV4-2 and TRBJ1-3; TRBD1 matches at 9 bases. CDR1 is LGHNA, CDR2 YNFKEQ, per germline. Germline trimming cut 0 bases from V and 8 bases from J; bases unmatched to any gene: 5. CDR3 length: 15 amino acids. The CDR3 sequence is CASSQERGTGYTIYF. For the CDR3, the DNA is TGTGCCAGCAGCCAAGAACGAGGGACAGGGTACACCATATATTTT.

CDR3 sequence reads: CASSERGGAQHF. CDR3 coding DNA: TGTGCCAGCAGCGAGCGCGGGGGAGCCCAGCATTTT. V and J are TRBV7-8 and TRBJ1-5; TRBD1 is a possible D gene (5 bases). The CDR3 totals 12 residues. The V and J ends lost 5 bases and 11 bases respectively, with 13 bases between them. CDR1 is SGHVS and CDR2 is FQNEAQ in the germline V gene.

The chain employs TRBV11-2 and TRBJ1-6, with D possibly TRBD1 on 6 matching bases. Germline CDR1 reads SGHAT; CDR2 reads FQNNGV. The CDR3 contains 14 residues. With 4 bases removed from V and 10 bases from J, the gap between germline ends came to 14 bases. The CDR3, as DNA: TGTGCCAGCAGCTCACAAGGGGGGGGATCACCCCTCCACTTT. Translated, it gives CASSSQGGGSPLHF.

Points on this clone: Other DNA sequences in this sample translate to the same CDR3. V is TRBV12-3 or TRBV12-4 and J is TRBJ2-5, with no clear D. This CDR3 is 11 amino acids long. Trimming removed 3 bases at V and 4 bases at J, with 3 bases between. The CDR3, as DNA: TGTGCCAGCAGTTTTGGAGAGACCCAGTACTTC. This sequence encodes CASSFGETQYF.

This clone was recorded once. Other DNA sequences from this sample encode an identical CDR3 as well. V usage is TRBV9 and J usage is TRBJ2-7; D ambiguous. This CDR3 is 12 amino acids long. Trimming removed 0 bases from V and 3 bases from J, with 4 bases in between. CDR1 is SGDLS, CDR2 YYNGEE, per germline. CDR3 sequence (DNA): TGTGCCAGCAGCGTAGGGGGCTACGAGCAGTACTTC. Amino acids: CASSVGGYEQYF.

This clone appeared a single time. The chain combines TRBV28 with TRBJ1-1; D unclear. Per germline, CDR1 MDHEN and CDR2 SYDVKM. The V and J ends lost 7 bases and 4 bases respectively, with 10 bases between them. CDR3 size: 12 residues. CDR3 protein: CASTIWGTEAFF. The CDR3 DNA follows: TGTGCCAGCACCATCTGGGGCACTGAAGCTTTCTTT.